Sequencing of this T cell receptor beta chain was carried out in a study of human T cells and chemical hapten exposure. Study overall: Each week of the roughly 23-week study, patients had diphenylcyclopropenone applied to the scalp. Points from the study as a whole: No alteration of TCRs above 1 in 1000 frequency was seen with DPC sensitization. Healthy people's immune response may differ from that of the donors, who had alopecia.

Concerning this clonotype itself: Antigen unknown. This may be a read error, as it is one base from a much larger clone. Without the conserved terminal phenylalanine or tryptophan, this CDR3 likely stems from a read error. The limits of the CDR3 on the DNA are not certain, so only TCRdb's listed CDR3 is given.

TCRdb re-analysed the RACE reads in MiXCR, keeping a single row per CDR3 protein. The sample holds around 150,000 distinct CDR3 sequences, 25% to 35% seen once. The time point was: patch test 3, about 24 weeks after DPC sensitization. Indicated treatment: therapeutic diphenylcyclopropenone sensitization with weekly scalp DPC. The CDR3 spans 15 residues, counting both ends. The chain recombines TRBV21-1 with TRBJ2-3; TRBD1, the table's D call, lacks a check against the DNA. TRBV21-1 is described as a pseudogene. Sequenced material: whole blood, taken in connection with sensitization to the hapten diphenylcyclopropenone (DPC). The receptor was isolated from a woman aged 18 to 35 with alopecia areata. Some clones in this sample may be carry-over from other donors' samples. The CDR3: CASRGQGERTDTQYL.